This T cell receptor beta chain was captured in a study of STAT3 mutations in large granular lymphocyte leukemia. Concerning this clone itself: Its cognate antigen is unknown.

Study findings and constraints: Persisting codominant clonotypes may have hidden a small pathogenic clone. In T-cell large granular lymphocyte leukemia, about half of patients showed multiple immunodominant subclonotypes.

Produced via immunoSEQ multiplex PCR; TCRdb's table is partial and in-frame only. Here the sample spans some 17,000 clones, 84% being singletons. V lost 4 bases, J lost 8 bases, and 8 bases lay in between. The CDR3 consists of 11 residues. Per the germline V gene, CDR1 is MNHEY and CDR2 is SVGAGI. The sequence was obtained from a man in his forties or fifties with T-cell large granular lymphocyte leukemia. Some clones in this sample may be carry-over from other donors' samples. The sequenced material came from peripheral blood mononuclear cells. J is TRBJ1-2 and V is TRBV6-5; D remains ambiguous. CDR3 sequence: CASSWPGGYTF. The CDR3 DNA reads TGTGCCAGCAGTTGGCCGGGGGGCTACACCTTC.